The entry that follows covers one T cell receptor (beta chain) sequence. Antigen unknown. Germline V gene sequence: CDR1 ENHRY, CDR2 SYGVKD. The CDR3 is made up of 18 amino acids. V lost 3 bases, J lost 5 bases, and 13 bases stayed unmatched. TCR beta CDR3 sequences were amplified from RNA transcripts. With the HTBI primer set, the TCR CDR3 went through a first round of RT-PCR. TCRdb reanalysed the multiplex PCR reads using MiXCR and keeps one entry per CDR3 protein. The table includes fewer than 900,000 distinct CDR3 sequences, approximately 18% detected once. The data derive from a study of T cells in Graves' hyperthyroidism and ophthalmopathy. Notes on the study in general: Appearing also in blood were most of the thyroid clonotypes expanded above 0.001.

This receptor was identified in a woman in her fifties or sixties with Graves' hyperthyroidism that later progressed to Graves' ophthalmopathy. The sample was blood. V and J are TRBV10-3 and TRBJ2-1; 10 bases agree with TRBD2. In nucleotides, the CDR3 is TGTGCCATCAGTGAACGGCTAGCGGGGGCGGAAAATAACAATGAGCAGTTCTTC. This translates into CAISERLAGAENNNEQFF.